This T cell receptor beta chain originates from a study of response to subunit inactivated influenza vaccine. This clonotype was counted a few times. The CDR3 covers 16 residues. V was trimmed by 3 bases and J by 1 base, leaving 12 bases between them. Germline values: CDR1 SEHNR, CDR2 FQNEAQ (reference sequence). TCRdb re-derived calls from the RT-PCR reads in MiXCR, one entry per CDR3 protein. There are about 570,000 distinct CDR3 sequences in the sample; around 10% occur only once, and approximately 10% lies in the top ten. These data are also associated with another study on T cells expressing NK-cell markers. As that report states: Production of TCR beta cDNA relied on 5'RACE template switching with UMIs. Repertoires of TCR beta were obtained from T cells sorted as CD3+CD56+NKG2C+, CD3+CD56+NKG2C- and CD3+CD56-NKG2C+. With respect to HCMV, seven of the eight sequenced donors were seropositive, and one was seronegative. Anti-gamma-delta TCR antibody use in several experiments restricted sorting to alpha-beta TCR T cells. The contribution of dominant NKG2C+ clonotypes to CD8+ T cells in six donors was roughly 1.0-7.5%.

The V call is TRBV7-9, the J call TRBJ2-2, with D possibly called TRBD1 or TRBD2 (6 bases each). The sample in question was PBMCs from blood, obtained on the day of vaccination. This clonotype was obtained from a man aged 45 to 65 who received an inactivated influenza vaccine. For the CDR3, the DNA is TGTGCCAGCAGCTTGGAAGGGGGGCGGAACACCGGGGAGCTGTTTTTT. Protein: CASSLEGGRNTGELFF.